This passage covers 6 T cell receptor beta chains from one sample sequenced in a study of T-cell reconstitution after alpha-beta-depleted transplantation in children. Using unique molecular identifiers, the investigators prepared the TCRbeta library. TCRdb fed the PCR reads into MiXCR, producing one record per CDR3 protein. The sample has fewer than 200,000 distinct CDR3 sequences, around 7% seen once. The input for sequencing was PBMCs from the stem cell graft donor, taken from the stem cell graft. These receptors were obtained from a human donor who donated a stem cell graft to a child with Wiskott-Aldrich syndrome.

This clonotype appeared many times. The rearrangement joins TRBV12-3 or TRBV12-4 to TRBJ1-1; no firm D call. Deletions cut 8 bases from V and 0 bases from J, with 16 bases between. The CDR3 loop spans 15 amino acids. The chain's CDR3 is CASQKLGLLNTEAFF. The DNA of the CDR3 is TGTGCCAGCCAAAAACTAGGGCTCTTGAACACTGAAGCTTTCTTT.

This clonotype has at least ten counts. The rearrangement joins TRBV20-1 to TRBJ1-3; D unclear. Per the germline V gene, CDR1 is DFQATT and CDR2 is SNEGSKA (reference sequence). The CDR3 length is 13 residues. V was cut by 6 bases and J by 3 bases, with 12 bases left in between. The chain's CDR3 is CSAGRAGGNTIYF. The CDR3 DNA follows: TGCAGTGCCGGGAGGGCCGGTGGAAACACCATATATTTT.

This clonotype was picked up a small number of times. CDR3 bases: TGTGCCAGCAGACTACAGGGGATGGAGACCCAGTACTTC. This encodes CASRLQGMETQYF. The chain links TRBV7-2 to TRBJ2-5; the match to TRBD1 covers 7 bases. The junction had 6 bases not matched to a gene; V was cut back by 6 bases and J by 5 bases. The CDR3 runs 13 residues. CDR1 is SGHTA and CDR2 is FQGNSA in the germline V gene.

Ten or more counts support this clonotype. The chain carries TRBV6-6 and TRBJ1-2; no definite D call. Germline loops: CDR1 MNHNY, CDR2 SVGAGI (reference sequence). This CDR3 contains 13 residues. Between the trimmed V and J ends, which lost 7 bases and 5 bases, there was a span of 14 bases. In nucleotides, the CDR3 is TGTGCCAGCATTCCTTCGCGGGGATATGGCTACACCTTC. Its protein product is CASIPSRGYGYTF.

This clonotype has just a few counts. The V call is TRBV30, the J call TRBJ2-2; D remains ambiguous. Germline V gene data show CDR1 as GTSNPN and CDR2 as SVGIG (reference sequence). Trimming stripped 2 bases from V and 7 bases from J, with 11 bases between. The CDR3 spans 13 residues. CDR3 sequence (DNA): TGTGCCTGGAGTTGGCTCTGGGGCGGGGAGCTGTTTTTT. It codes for CAWSWLWGGELFF.

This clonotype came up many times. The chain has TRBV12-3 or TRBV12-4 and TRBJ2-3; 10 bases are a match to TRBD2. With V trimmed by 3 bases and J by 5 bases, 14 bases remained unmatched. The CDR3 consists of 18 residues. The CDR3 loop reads CASSFYRGLAGVVDTQYF. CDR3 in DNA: TGTGCCAGCAGTTTCTATCGTGGGCTAGCGGGAGTTGTAGATACGCAGTATTTT.